One and the same sample provided the 9 T cell receptor beta chains below, sequenced in a study of T cells in Graves' hyperthyroidism and ophthalmopathy. From RNA transcripts, TCR beta CDR3 regions were amplified. RT-PCR in the first round (using the HTBI primer set) targeted the TCR CDR3. TCRdb analysed the multiplex PCR reads with MiXCR anew, one entry per CDR3 protein. The table lists nearly 600,000 distinct CDR3 sequences, 14% of them singletons, with less than 9% in the top ten. Sample: blood. Receptor source: a woman between 18 and 29 years old with Graves' ophthalmopathy.

This clonotype showed up many times. The chain has TRBV6-2 or TRBV6-3 and TRBJ2-5, with D perhaps assigned TRBD1 or TRBD2 (5 bases each). Germline loops: CDR1 MNHEY, CDR2 SVGEGT. Between the trimmed V and J ends, which lost 5 bases and 5 bases, there was a span of 15 bases. The CDR3 extends over 14 amino acids. Written as DNA, the CDR3 is TGTGCCAGCAGTCTCAGAAGGGACGGGGAGACCCAGTACTTC. Protein: CASSLRRDGETQYF.

This clonotype was seen at least ten times. The rearrangement uses TRBV6-1 and TRBJ1-1, with 7 bases lining up with TRBD1. With 3 bases clipped from V and 3 bases from J, the junction kept 13 bases outside the gene matches. The CDR3 loop spans 17 amino acids. The germline V gene encodes CDR1 MNHNS and CDR2 SASEGT. CDR3 DNA sequence: TGTGCCAGCAGTGACAGGGGGGAGGTATGGTCCCACACTGAAGCTTTCTTT. Its translation: CASSDRGEVWSHTEAFF.

This chain connects TRBV6-1 to TRBJ2-1; D is perhaps TRBD1 (6 bases). Germline CDR1 and CDR2: MNHNS and SASEGT. This CDR3 spans 16 amino acids. V lost 1 base and J 9 bases, leaving 19 bases between the germline ends. CDR3 sequence: CASSEDTGRLTFEQFF. The CDR3 nucleotides read TGTGCCAGCAGTGAAGATACAGGGCGCCTAACTTTTGAGCAGTTCTTC.

This clonotype was seen ten or more times. The chain couples TRBV13 to TRBJ2-1, with D possibly being TRBD1 or TRBD2 (5 bases each). Germline assignment: CDR1 PRHDT and CDR2 FYEKMQ (reference sequence). The CDR3 contains 16 residues. Trimming shortened V by 0 bases and J by 4 bases, and 13 bases separated the two germline ends. The CDR3 is CASSLGGEGLYNEQFF. The CDR3 DNA follows: TGTGCCAGCAGCTTAGGCGGAGAGGGGTTATACAATGAGCAGTTCTTC.

The chain employs TRBV10-3 and TRBJ1-4, with D possibly matching TRBD1 (5 bases). In germline, CDR1 is ENHRY, CDR2 SYGVKD. V lost 2 bases and J 0 bases, leaving 13 bases between the germline ends. The CDR3 loop spans 17 amino acids. The CDR3 spells CAISENMGGATNEKLFF. CDR3 in DNA: TGTGCCATCAGTGAGAATATGGGGGGAGCAACTAATGAAAAACTGTTTTTT.

This clonotype was found many times. V is TRBV2 and J is TRBJ1-2; D is uncertain. Germline V gene sequence: CDR1 SNHLY, CDR2 FYNNEI. Trimming left V 6 bases short and J 5 bases short, with 10 bases between. This CDR3 has 12 amino acids. In DNA, the CDR3 is TGTGCCAGCAGGCTCACAGATTATGGCTACACCTTC. This translates into CASRLTDYGYTF.

This clonotype was detected many times. The rearrangement links TRBV3-1 to TRBJ2-2; D possibly corresponds to TRBD2 (6 bases). There are 16 residues in the CDR3. V gave up 0 bases and J gave up 2 bases, with 10 bases separating them. Germline assignment: CDR1 LGHDT and CDR2 YNNKEL (reference sequence). CDR3 DNA: TGTGCCAGCAGCCAAGACACCGGGACTAACACCGGGGAGCTGTTTTTT. This sequence encodes CASSQDTGTNTGELFF.

The table lists this clonotype with many counts. V and J are TRBV7-6 and TRBJ2-7; no clear D. In germline, CDR1 is SGHVS, CDR2 FNYEAQ. Deletions cut 0 bases from V and 1 base from J, with 16 bases between. The CDR3 covers 17 residues. CDR3 sequence: CASSLASLAIGSYEQYF. The CDR3 DNA is TGTGCCAGCAGCTTAGCGTCCCTTGCCATAGGTTCCTACGAGCAGTACTTC.

A few counts support this clonotype. V and J are TRBV11-2 and TRBJ1-6; no definite D call. Germline V gene sequence: CDR1 SGHAT, CDR2 FQNNGV. The CDR3 sequence is 13 residues long. Trimming took off 3 bases at V and 11 bases at J, with 11 bases between the two ends. CDR3 bases: TGTGCCAGCAGCTTTGGGGATCACCCACCCCTCCACTTT. This codes for CASSFGDHPPLHF.